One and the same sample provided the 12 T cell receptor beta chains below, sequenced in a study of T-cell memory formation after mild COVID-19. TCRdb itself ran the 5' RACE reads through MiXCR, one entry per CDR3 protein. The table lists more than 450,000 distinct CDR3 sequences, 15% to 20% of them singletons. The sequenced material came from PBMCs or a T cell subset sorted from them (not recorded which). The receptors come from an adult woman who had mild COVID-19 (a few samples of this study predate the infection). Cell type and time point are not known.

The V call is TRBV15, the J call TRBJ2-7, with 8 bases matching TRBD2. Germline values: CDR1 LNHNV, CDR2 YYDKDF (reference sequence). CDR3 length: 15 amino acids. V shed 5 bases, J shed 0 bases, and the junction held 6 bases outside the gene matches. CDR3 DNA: TGTGCCACCAGCCAGGAGAGCGGGAGCTCCTACGAGCAGTACTTC. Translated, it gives CATSQESGSSYEQYF.

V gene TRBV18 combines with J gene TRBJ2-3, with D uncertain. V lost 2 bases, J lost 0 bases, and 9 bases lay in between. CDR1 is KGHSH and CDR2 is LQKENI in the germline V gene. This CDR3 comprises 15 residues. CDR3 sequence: CASSPRRSSTDTQYF. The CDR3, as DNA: TGTGCCAGCTCACCAAGGCGGTCTAGCACAGATACGCAGTATTTT.

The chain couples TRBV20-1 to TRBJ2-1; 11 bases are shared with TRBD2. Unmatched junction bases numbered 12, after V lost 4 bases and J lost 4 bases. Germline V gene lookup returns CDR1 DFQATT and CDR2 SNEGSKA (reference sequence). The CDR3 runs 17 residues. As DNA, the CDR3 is TGCAGTGCTACCCGGGGGCTAGCGGGAGGAAGGTACAATGAGCAGTTCTTC. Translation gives CSATRGLAGGRYNEQFF.

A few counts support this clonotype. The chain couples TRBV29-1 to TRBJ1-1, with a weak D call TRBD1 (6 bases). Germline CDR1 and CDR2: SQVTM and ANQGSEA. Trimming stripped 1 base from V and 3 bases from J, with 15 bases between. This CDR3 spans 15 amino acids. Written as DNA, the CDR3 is TGCAGCGTTGAAGGCGGGGGGCGATGGCACACTGAAGCTTTCTTT. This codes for CSVEGGGRWHTEAFF.

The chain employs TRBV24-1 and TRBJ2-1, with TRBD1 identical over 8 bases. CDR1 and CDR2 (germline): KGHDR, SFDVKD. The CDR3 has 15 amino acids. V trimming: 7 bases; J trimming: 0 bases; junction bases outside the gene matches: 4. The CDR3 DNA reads TGTGCCACCAGCAGACAGGGGAGCTCCTACAATGAGCAGTTCTTC. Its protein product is CATSRQGSSYNEQFF.

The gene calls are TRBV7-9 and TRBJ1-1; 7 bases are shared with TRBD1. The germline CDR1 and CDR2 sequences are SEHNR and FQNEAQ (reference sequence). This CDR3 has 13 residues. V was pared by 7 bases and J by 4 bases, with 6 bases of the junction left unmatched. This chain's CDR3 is CASTQKGATEAFF. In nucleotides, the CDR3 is TGTGCCAGCACCCAAAAGGGGGCCACTGAAGCTTTCTTT.

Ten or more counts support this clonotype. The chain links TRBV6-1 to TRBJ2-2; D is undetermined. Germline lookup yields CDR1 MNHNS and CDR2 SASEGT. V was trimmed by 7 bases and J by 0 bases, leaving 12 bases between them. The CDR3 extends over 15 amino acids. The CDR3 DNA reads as TGTGCCAGCACCAAGACCGGGTCGAACACCGGGGAGCTGTTTTTT. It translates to CASTKTGSNTGELFF.

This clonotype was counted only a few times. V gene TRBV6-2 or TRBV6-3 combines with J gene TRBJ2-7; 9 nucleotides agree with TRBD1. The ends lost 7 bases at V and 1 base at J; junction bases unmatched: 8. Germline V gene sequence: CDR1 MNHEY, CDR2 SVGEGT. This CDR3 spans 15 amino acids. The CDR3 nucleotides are TGTGCCAGCACCCCTCGGGGACAGGGATCCTACGAGCAGTACTTC. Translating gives CASTPRGQGSYEQYF.

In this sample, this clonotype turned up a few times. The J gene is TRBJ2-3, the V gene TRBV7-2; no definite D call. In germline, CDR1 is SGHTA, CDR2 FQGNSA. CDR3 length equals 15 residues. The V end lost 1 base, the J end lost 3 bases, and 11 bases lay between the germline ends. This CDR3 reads CASSLGSLGTDTQYF. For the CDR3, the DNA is TGTGCCAGCAGCTTAGGCTCCCTCGGGACAGATACGCAGTATTTT.

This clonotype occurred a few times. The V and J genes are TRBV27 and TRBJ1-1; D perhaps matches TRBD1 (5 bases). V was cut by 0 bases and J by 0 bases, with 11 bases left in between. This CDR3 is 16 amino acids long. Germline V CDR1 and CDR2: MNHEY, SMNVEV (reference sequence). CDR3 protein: CASSLSGGVMNTEAFF. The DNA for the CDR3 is TGTGCCAGCAGTTTATCGGGGGGGGTCATGAACACTGAAGCTTTCTTT.

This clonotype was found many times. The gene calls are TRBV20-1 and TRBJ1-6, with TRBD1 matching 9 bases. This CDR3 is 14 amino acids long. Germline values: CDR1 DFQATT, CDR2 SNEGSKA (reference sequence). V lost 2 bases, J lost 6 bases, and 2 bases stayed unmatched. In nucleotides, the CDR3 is TGCAGTGCTAGAAGGGGACAGGGTAATTCACCCCTCCACTTT. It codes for CSARRGQGNSPLHF.

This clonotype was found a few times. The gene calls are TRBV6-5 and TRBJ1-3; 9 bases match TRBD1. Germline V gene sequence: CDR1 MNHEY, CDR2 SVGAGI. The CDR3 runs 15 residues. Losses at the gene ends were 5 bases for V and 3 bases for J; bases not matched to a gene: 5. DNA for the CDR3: TGTGCCAGCAGTGCGGACAGGGGACTTGGAAACACCATATATTTT. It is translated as CASSADRGLGNTIYF.